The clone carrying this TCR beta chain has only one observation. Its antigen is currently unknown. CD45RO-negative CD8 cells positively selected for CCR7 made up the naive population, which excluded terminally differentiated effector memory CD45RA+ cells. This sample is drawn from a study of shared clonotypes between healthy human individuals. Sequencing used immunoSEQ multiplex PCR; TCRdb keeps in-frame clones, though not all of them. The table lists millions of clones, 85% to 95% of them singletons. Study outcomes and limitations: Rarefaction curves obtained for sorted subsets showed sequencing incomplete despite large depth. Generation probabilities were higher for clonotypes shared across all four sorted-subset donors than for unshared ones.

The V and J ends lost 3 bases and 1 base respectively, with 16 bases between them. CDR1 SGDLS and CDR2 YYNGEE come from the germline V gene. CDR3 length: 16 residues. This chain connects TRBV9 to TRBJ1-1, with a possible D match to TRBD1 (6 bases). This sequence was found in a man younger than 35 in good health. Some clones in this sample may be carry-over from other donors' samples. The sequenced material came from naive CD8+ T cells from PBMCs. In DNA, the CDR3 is TGTGCCAGCAGCGGGGTTGGGGGCGATTCGAACACTGAAGCTTTCTTT. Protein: CASSGVGGDSNTEAFF. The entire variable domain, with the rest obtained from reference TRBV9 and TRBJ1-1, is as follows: DSGVTQTPKHLITATGQRVTLRCSPRSGDLSVYWYQQSLDQGLQFLIQYYNGEERAKGNILERFSAQQFPDLHSELNLSSLELGDSALYFCASSGVGGDSNTEAFFGQGTRLTVV.